This TCR beta chain was sequenced in a study of cytomegalovirus exposure and HLA in healthy donors. Study-level findings and limits: Later on, a genetic analysis was performed. It linked a missense variant in DCLRE1C with V- and J-gene trimming of TCR beta. Upon later analysis, HLA-associated TCR beta chains proved more clonally expanded than other, equally common chains.

CDR1 is SGDLS and CDR2 is YYNGEE in the germline V gene. V shed 0 bases and J shed 2 bases, with 15 bases lying between them. The CDR3 covers 17 residues. A multiplex PCR was run with 60 Vbeta primers and 13 Jbeta primers. Clones were read by immunoSEQ multiplex PCR, and TCRdb kept only the in-frame ones, dropping some. The table has fewer than 200,000 clones, 80% to 90% seen once; the top ten hold around 1.2%. Remarks on this clone: What it binds is unknown.

The chain is built from TRBV9 and TRBJ1-3, with D perhaps TRBD1 (6 bases). This clonotype was obtained from a girl aged 2 to 9 in good health and CMV-seropositive. Sequenced: PBMCs. The CDR3 sequence: CASSVEGGGIAGNTIYF. The CDR3 DNA sequence: TGTGCCAGCAGCGTAGAAGGGGGGGGAATCGCTGGAAACACCATATATTTT.